These 27 T cell receptor beta chains share one sample of origin, sequenced in a study of read filtering for tumor transcriptome and immune sequencing. This library used roughly 400 ng RNA and molecular barcoded adaptors spanning alpha/delta and beta/gamma chains. One entry per CDR3 protein, called by TCRdb with MiXCR from the reads. The table lists some 48,000 distinct CDR3 sequences, around 19% of them singletons, with less than 20% in the top ten. Sequences were obtained from a population of CD138-negative cells sorted from bone marrow. The receptors come from a donor at least 40 years old with multiple myeloma.

The sample holds many counts of this clonotype. This rearrangement joins TRBV24-1 to TRBJ2-3, with 11 bases identical to TRBD2. The CDR3 contains 17 residues. The V gene end was trimmed by 3 bases and the J gene end by 1 base; junction bases not matched to a gene: 5. Per germline, CDR1 KGHDR and CDR2 SFDVKD. As DNA, the CDR3 is TGTGCCACCAGTGATGCCGCACTAGCGGGAGGCACAGATACGCAGTATTTT. This encodes CATSDAALAGGTDTQYF.

A word on this clonotype: Germline is not matched at one junction end, which may reflect a read error. The chain combines TRBV15 with TRBJ2-4; 7 nucleotides agree with TRBD1. In germline, CDR1 is LNHNV, CDR2 YYDKDF (reference sequence). This CDR3 has 17 amino acids. The CDR3: CATRRQTTGVAKNIRYF. The CDR3 DNA sequence: TGTGCCACCCGCAGACAAACCACAGGGGTTGCCAAAAACATTCGGTACTTC.

With regard to this clonotype: A far bigger clonotype differs at one base, so this is likely a read error. This sequence joins TRBV7-3 and TRBJ2-7; D perhaps matches TRBD2 (6 bases). This CDR3 contains 16 residues. Per germline, CDR1 SGHTA and CDR2 FQGTGA. CDR3 sequence reads: CASSLALAEISCEQYF. As DNA, the CDR3 is TGTGCCAGCAGCTTAGCGTTAGCGGAAATCTCCTGCGAGCAGTACTTC.

This clonotype was seen at least ten times. The rearrangement uses TRBV4-2 and TRBJ2-7; 7 nucleotides align to TRBD2. The germline gives CDR1 LGHNA, CDR2 YNFKEQ. Trimming removed 2 bases from V and 3 bases from J; junction bases left unmatched: 10. CDR3 length equals 16 residues. In DNA form, the CDR3 reads TGTGCCAGCAGCCAAACCCCCGGGACGGGGGGCTACGAGCAGTACTTC. Its translation is CASSQTPGTGGYEQYF.

As concerns this clonotype: A much bigger clone sits one base away, suggesting this may be a read error. CDR3 amino acids: CASGLVGDPNRNTIYF. As DNA, the CDR3 is TGTGCCAGCGGCTTGGTCGGCGACCCAAATAGAAACACCATATATTTT. V usage is TRBV5-6 and J usage is TRBJ1-3; D is unclear. CDR1 and CDR2 (germline): SGHDT, YYEEEE. The length of the CDR3 is 16 residues.

The rearrangement joins TRBV2 to TRBJ1-2; no clear D gene. V lost 2 bases, J lost 1 base, and 14 bases lay in between. The CDR3 covers 16 residues. Germline assignment: CDR1 SNHLY and CDR2 FYNNEI. This CDR3 reads CASSESGRPINYGYTF. In DNA, the CDR3 is TGTGCCAGCAGTGAAAGCGGGAGACCTATTAACTATGGCTACACCTTC.

The sample holds a few counts of this clonotype. CDR3 nucleotide sequence: TGTGCCAGCAGCGTGGCGGGGCGGTCTGAGCAGTTCTTC. As protein: CASSVAGRSEQFF. The V gene is TRBV9, the J gene TRBJ2-1, with D possibly TRBD2 on 6 matching bases. Trimming took off 2 bases at V and 9 bases at J, with 12 bases between the two ends. CDR3 length: 13 amino acids. The germline gives CDR1 SGDLS, CDR2 YYNGEE.

At least ten counts were recorded for this clonotype. The rearrangement uses TRBV23-1 and TRBJ2-1; no reliable D call. TRBV23-1 falls under the ORF class, with uncertain function. Trimming took 4 bases from V and 5 from J, leaving 6 bases between them. This CDR3 region has 12 residues. The CDR3 nucleotides are TGCGCCAGCAGTCGTAACAACAATGAGCAGTTCTTC. Encoded protein: CASSRNNNEQFF.

Worth noting for this clonotype: The conserved phenylalanine or tryptophan is not found at the CDR3 terminus, so this likely reflects a read error. The genes are TRBV28 and TRBJ1-4; D might be TRBD1 (6 bases). The germline gives CDR1 MDHEN, CDR2 SYDVKM. The CDR3 is 13 residues long. Between the trimmed V and J ends, which lost 4 bases and 8 bases, there was a span of 11 bases. CDR3 nucleotide sequence: TGTGCCAGCAGTTGGACAGTTATGGAAAAACTGTTTTCT. It specifies CASSWTVMEKLFS.

This clonotype was recorded many times. The junction departs from the called germline gene at one end, perhaps through a read error. The rearrangement uses TRBV2 and TRBJ1-2; a weak D match, TRBD1 (6 bases). Germline loops: CDR1 SNHLY, CDR2 FYNNEI. The CDR3 has 13 amino acids. The CDR3 nucleotides are TGTGCCAACAGTGAAGGATGGGACACGGGCTACACCTTC. It translates to CANSEGWDTGYTF.

This clonotype appeared many times. The chain carries TRBV20-1 and TRBJ2-1, with D unclear. Germline-derived CDR1 and CDR2 are DFQATT and SNEGSKA (reference sequence). V was pared by 3 bases and J by 1 base, with 4 bases between. The CDR3 consists of 12 residues. CDR3 loop: CSASFSYNEQFF. In nucleotides, the CDR3 is TGCAGTGCTAGTTTTTCCTACAATGAGCAGTTCTTC.

There are many counts of this clonotype. This sequence joins TRBV29-1 and TRBJ1-1, with D perhaps matching TRBD1 (5 bases). The CDR3 extends over 12 amino acids. The ends were cut back, 4 bases at V and 4 bases at J, with 10 bases in the middle. Per germline, CDR1 SQVTM and CDR2 ANQGSEA. This CDR3 reads CSVGSRGTEAFF. The CDR3 DNA follows: TGCAGCGTTGGATCTAGGGGCACTGAAGCTTTCTTT.

This clonotype was recorded at least ten times. This chain links TRBV2 with TRBJ1-2; D not certain. CDR3 length: 15 residues. Germline V CDR1 and CDR2: SNHLY, FYNNEI. V lost 1 base and J lost 4, with 13 bases in between. The CDR3 nucleotides are TGTGCCAGCAGTGAAGACGCCCAACCCGCCTATGGCTACACCTTC. It yields the protein CASSEDAQPAYGYTF.

The rearrangement links TRBV6-5 to TRBJ1-3, with D unclear. The length of the CDR3 is 18 residues. The germline CDR1 and CDR2 sequences are MNHEY and SVGAGI. Trimming pared 0 bases from V and 0 bases from J, leaving 15 bases between. The DNA for the CDR3 is TGTGCCAGCAGTTACTCCGGCGCCCGGTCCCTCTCTGGAAACACCATATATTTT. Amino acids: CASSYSGARSLSGNTIYF.

This clonotype was seen many times. The chain combines TRBV9 with TRBJ2-5; no definite D call. The CDR3 spans 12 residues. CDR1 and CDR2 from the germline V gene are SGDLS and YYNGEE. V lost 3 bases and J 0 bases, leaving 3 bases between the germline ends. The CDR3 loop is CASSADQETQYF. CDR3 DNA sequence: TGTGCCAGCAGCGCCGACCAAGAGACCCAGTACTTC.

In this sample, this clonotype turned up many times. V and J are TRBV11-2 and TRBJ1-1; D gene unclear. The germline V and J ends were trimmed by 1 base and 4 bases, with 7 bases remaining between them. The CDR3 has 13 amino acids. Germline V CDR1 and CDR2: SGHAT, FQNNGV. CDR3 amino acids: CASSLAGPTEAFF. The DNA of the CDR3 is TGTGCCAGCAGCTTAGCAGGTCCCACTGAAGCTTTCTTT. The whole variable domain, filled in from reference TRBV11-2 and TRBJ1-1, reads EAGVAQSPRYKIIEKRQSVAFWCNPISGHATLYWYQQILGQGPKLLIQFQNNGVVDDSQLPKDRFSAERLKGVDSTLKIQPAKLEDSAVYLCASSLAGPTEAFFGQGTRLTVV.

Worth noting for this clonotype: A read error is possible here, since a much larger clone lies one base away. V usage is TRBV20-1 and J usage is TRBJ2-5; 8 nucleotides line up with TRBD2. Looked up from germline, CDR1 is DFQATT and CDR2 is SNEGSKA (reference sequence). There are 14 residues in the CDR3. V lost 5 bases to trimming and J lost 5 bases; unmatched junction nucleotides: 10. CDR3 nucleotide sequence: TGCAGTGCTTATCTAGCGGGCCCCCACGAGACCCAGTACTTC. This gives the protein CSAYLAGPHETQYF.

The table lists this clonotype with many counts. The rearrangement joins TRBV19 to TRBJ1-5; D unresolved. Germline V lookup: CDR1 LNHDA, CDR2 SQIVND (reference sequence). This CDR3 comprises 13 residues. The V end lost 8 bases, the J end lost 1 base, and 9 bases lay between the germline ends. Here the CDR3 reads CASSPISNQPQHF. The CDR3 nucleotides are TGTGCCAGTTCACCGATAAGCAATCAGCCCCAGCATTTT.

This clonotype appeared many times. The J gene is TRBJ2-5, the V gene TRBV5-6; D assignment may be TRBD1 or TRBD2 (5 bases each). Trimming took off 3 bases at V and 6 bases at J, with 12 bases between the two ends. Germline V gives CDR1 SGHDT, CDR2 YYEEEE. This CDR3 spans 13 amino acids. The CDR3 bases are TGTGCCAGCAGCTCGTGGGGCGGGCAGACCCAGTACTTC. It translates to CASSSWGGQTQYF.

On this clonotype: This clone may be a read error of a much larger clone one base away. This chain connects TRBV30 to TRBJ1-1, with 7 bases identical to TRBD1. The V gene's germline CDR1 is GTSNPN and CDR2 SVGIG (reference sequence). CDR3 size: 12 residues. The CDR3 DNA follows: TGTGCCTGGAGTTGGGGGACAGTAGGCGCTTCCTTT. It yields the protein CAWSWGTVGASF.

This clonotype was counted many times. The rearrangement links TRBV6-2 or TRBV6-3 to TRBJ1-5, with a tentative D call TRBD1 (6 bases). V was clipped by 6 bases and J by 6 bases, with 15 bases between them. The CDR3 covers 14 residues. CDR1 is MNHEY and CDR2 is SVGEGT in the germline V gene. The CDR3 nucleotides read TGTGCCAGCAGACCTCCCACAGGGTTTCAGCCCCAGCATTTT. Its protein is CASRPPTGFQPQHF.

This clonotype was observed at least ten times. This sequence joins TRBV11-1 and TRBJ2-3; TRBD2 aligns across 11 bases. This CDR3 spans 16 amino acids. Germline values: CDR1 SGHAT, CDR2 FQDESV (reference sequence). Germline trimming cut 4 bases from V and 3 bases from J; bases unmatched to any gene: 6. CDR3: CASSSTASGRTDTQYF. CDR3 in DNA: TGTGCCAGCAGCTCGACGGCTAGCGGGAGGACAGATACGCAGTATTTT.

As to this clonotype: At one end the junction does not follow the germline gene, possibly because of a read error. This chain joins TRBV3-1 and TRBJ2-2, with D perhaps matching TRBD1 or TRBD2 (5 bases each). CDR1 is LGHDT and CDR2 is YNNKEL in the germline V gene (reference sequence). The CDR3 length is 14 residues. CDR3 bases: TGTGCCAGCAGCCAAGGGGGCTCGGACGGGGTGCTGTTTTTT. Translated, it gives CASSQGGSDGVLFF.

At least ten counts were recorded for this clonotype. The rearrangement uses TRBV6-5 and TRBJ1-1; D possibly corresponds to TRBD1 (6 bases). CDR1 MNHEY and CDR2 SVGAGI come from the germline V gene. This CDR3 is built from 12 residues. Trimming pared 6 bases from V and 5 bases from J, leaving 10 bases between. CDR3 sequence: CASRQGGTEAFF. In DNA form, the CDR3 reads TGTGCCAGCAGACAGGGTGGGACTGAAGCTTTCTTT.

Ten or more counts support this clonotype. V usage is TRBV20-1 and J usage is TRBJ2-1; TRBD2 agrees at 14 bases. Germline V lookup: CDR1 DFQATT, CDR2 SNEGSKA (reference sequence). This CDR3 has 15 residues. With 5 bases clipped from V and 3 bases from J, the junction kept 3 bases outside the gene matches. CDR3 loop: CSAHGLAGGYNEQFF. DNA for the CDR3: TGCAGTGCTCACGGACTAGCGGGAGGCTACAATGAGCAGTTCTTC.

This clonotype was detected a few times. The J gene is TRBJ2-2, the V gene TRBV2; no definite D call. Germline V gives CDR1 SNHLY, CDR2 FYNNEI. This CDR3 has 13 amino acids. Between the trimmed V and J ends, which lost 6 bases and 0 bases, there was a span of 5 bases. The CDR3 nucleotides are TGTGCCAGCAGGAATTCGAACACCGGGGAGCTGTTTTTT. This gives the protein CASRNSNTGELFF. The full variable domain, in which reference TRBV2 and TRBJ2-2 provide the parts outside the CDR3, is EPEVTQTPSHQVTQMGQEVILRCVPISNHLYFYWYRQILGQKVEFLVSFYNNEISEKSEIFDDQFSVERPDGSNFTLKIRSTKLEDSAMYFCASRNSNTGELFFGEGSRLTVL.

This clonotype was counted many times. J is TRBJ2-7 and V is TRBV7-2, with 7 bases aligning to TRBD2. This CDR3 comprises 14 residues. V was pared by 5 bases and J by 5 bases, with 9 bases of the junction left unmatched. CDR1 is SGHTA, CDR2 FQGNSA, per germline. CDR3 DNA sequence: TGTGCCAGCAGCCTAACCCGGGGGAGGGACGAGCAGTACTTC. This translates into CASSLTRGRDEQYF.